This passage covers 13 T cell receptor beta chains from one sample sequenced in a study of cytomegalovirus exposure and HLA in healthy donors. PCR employed 60 Vbeta and 13 Jbeta primers. Produced via immunoSEQ multiplex PCR; TCRdb's table is partial and in-frame only. The sample has approximately 220,000 clones, approximately 82% seen once; the top ten hold about 0.63%. Sequencing was carried out using PBMCs. The source is a man aged 18 to 30 in good health and CMV-seronegative.

V usage is TRBV6-5 and J usage is TRBJ2-1; D is perhaps TRBD1 (5 bases). The CDR3 is 14 amino acids. Germline CDR1 reads MNHEY; CDR2 reads SVGAGI. Trimming shortened V by 2 bases and J by 4 bases, and 9 bases separated the two germline ends. CDR3 region: CASSYMGPYNEQFF. The CDR3, as DNA: TGTGCCAGCAGTTACATGGGGCCTTACAATGAGCAGTTCTTC.

The chain couples TRBV6-1 to TRBJ2-5; 7 bases map to TRBD2. Germline CDR1 and CDR2: MNHNS and SASEGT. V shed 7 bases, J shed 1 base, and the junction held 3 bases outside the gene matches. This CDR3 region has 13 residues. This chain's CDR3 is CASNSGIQETQYF. The CDR3 nucleotides are TGTGCCAGCAACAGCGGGATCCAAGAGACCCAGTACTTC.

Written as DNA, the CDR3 is TGCGCCAGCAGCTTTACGACAGGGGGTATGCCCTCTGGGGCCAACGTCCTGACTTTC. It specifies CASSFTTGGMPSGANVLTF. The rearrangement joins TRBV5-1 to TRBJ2-6; 9 nucleotides agree with TRBD1. Trimming removed 2 bases from V and 0 bases from J; junction bases left unmatched: 9. The CDR3 totals 19 residues. The germline gives CDR1 SGHRS, CDR2 YFSETQ.

This chain joins TRBV27 and TRBJ1-5; a possible D gene is TRBD1 (6 bases). Per the germline V gene, CDR1 is MNHEY and CDR2 is SMNVEV (reference sequence). The V and J ends lost 5 bases and 3 bases respectively, with 26 bases between them. The CDR3 is made up of 19 amino acids. The CDR3 loop reads CASSKLGTTLPATNQPQHF. CDR3 DNA sequence: TGTGCCAGCAGTAAACTCGGGACAACCCTTCCAGCAACCAATCAGCCCCAGCATTTT.

The rearrangement uses TRBV18 and TRBJ1-4; TRBD1 matches 8 bases. V shed 3 bases and J 5 bases; nucleotides not matched to a gene: 5. The CDR3 runs to 15 residues. Germline CDR1 KGHSH, CDR2 LQKENI. CDR3 sequence reads: CASSPPGQANEKLFF. The CDR3 nucleotides are TGTGCCAGCTCACCCCCGGGACAGGCGAATGAAAAACTGTTTTTT. The complete variable domain, with remaining parts taken from reference TRBV18 and TRBJ1-4, reads NAGVMQNPRHLVRRRGQEARLRCSPMKGHSHVYWYRQLPEEGLKFMVYLQKENIIDESGMPKERFSAEFPKEGPSILRIQQVVRGDSAAYFCASSPPGQANEKLFFGSGTQLSVL.

CDR3 DNA: TGTGCCTGGAGGGTGCCTCGGACAGGAAGAAACACCGGGGAGCTGTTTTTT. This translates into CAWRVPRTGRNTGELFF. V gene TRBV30 combines with J gene TRBJ2-2; TRBD1 matches 7 bases. J gave up 2 bases and V 3 bases, and 12 bases lay outside the gene matches. Germline V gene data show CDR1 as GTSNPN and CDR2 as SVGIG (reference sequence). The CDR3 runs 17 residues.

The V gene is TRBV2, the J gene TRBJ2-1, with TRBD2 identical over 10 bases. The CDR3 totals 15 residues. In germline, CDR1 is SNHLY, CDR2 FYNNEI. With V trimmed by 6 bases and J by 4 bases, 6 bases remained unmatched. The CDR3 loop reads CASRQGTSAYNEQFF. Written as DNA, the CDR3 is TGTGCCAGCAGGCAAGGGACTAGCGCTTACAATGAGCAGTTCTTC.

The chain joins TRBV7-2 to TRBJ2-7; 12 bases map to TRBD1. This CDR3 comprises 15 residues. Germline loops: CDR1 SGHTA, CDR2 FQGNSA. V lost 2 bases, J lost 4 bases, and 3 bases stayed unmatched. As DNA, the CDR3 is TGTGCCAGCAGCTTACCGGGACAGGGGGCTTACGAGCAGTACTTC. It translates to CASSLPGQGAYEQYF.

The chain employs TRBV5-1 and TRBJ1-6; 10 bases agree with TRBD1. With V trimmed by 5 bases and J by 8 bases, 4 bases remained unmatched. The length of the CDR3 is 14 residues. CDR1 and CDR2 from the germline V gene are SGHRS and YFSETQ. DNA for the CDR3: TGCGCCAGCAGATCCGGGACAGGGGATTCACCCCTCCACTTT. It is translated as CASRSGTGDSPLHF.

This chain joins TRBV7-2 and TRBJ2-6; 9 bases are shared with TRBD1. The CDR3 spans 17 residues. CDR1 and CDR2 from the germline V gene are SGHTA and FQGNSA. After removal of 5 bases from V and 1 base from J, the junction contained 6 bases not matched to a gene. CDR3 protein: CASSPWTGASGANVLTF. CDR3 bases: TGTGCCAGCAGCCCATGGACAGGGGCGTCTGGGGCCAACGTCCTGACTTTC.

The chain couples TRBV19 to TRBJ1-1; 8 bases fit TRBD1. CDR1 and CDR2 from the germline V gene are LNHDA and SQIVND (reference sequence). The CDR3 sequence is 15 residues long. The junction had 9 bases not matched to a gene; V was cut back by 5 bases and J by 4 bases. For the CDR3, the DNA is TGTGCCAGTAGTTTCCCGGGACAGGCGAGCACTGAAGCTTTCTTT. Translating it yields CASSFPGQASTEAFF. Based on the CDR3 plus reference TRBV19 and TRBJ1-1, the full variable domain is DGGITQSPKYLFRKEGQNVTLSCEQNLNHDAMYWYRQDPGQGLRLIYYSQIVNDFQKGDIAEGYSVSREKKESFPLTVTSAQKNPTAFYLCASSFPGQASTEAFFGQGTRLTVV.

This clone was observed a few times. The chain recombines TRBV9 with TRBJ2-6; maybe TRBD1 (6 bases). The CDR3 sequence is 16 residues long. From germline, CDR1 is SGDLS and CDR2 YYNGEE. Trimming removed 3 bases from V and 2 bases from J, with 12 bases in between. CDR3 amino acids: CASSGTESPGANVLTF. CDR3 nucleotide sequence: TGTGCCAGCAGCGGGACAGAGTCCCCTGGGGCCAACGTCCTGACTTTC. The full variable domain, its missing parts supplied by reference TRBV9 and TRBJ2-6, is DSGVTQTPKHLITATGQRVTLRCSPRSGDLSVYWYQQSLDQGLQFLIQYYNGEERAKGNILERFSAQQFPDLHSELNLSSLELGDSALYFCASSGTESPGANVLTFGAGSRLTVL.

The chain employs TRBV6-5 and TRBJ1-2; a weak D match, TRBD1 (6 bases). The CDR3 has 16 amino acids. Germline CDR1 and CDR2: MNHEY and SVGAGI. V gave up 0 bases and J gave up 8 bases, with 19 bases separating them. CDR3 loop: CASSYSLVGQGFGYTF. Here the CDR3 DNA reads TGTGCCAGCAGTTACTCTCTGGTGGGGCAGGGGTTCGGCTACACCTTC.